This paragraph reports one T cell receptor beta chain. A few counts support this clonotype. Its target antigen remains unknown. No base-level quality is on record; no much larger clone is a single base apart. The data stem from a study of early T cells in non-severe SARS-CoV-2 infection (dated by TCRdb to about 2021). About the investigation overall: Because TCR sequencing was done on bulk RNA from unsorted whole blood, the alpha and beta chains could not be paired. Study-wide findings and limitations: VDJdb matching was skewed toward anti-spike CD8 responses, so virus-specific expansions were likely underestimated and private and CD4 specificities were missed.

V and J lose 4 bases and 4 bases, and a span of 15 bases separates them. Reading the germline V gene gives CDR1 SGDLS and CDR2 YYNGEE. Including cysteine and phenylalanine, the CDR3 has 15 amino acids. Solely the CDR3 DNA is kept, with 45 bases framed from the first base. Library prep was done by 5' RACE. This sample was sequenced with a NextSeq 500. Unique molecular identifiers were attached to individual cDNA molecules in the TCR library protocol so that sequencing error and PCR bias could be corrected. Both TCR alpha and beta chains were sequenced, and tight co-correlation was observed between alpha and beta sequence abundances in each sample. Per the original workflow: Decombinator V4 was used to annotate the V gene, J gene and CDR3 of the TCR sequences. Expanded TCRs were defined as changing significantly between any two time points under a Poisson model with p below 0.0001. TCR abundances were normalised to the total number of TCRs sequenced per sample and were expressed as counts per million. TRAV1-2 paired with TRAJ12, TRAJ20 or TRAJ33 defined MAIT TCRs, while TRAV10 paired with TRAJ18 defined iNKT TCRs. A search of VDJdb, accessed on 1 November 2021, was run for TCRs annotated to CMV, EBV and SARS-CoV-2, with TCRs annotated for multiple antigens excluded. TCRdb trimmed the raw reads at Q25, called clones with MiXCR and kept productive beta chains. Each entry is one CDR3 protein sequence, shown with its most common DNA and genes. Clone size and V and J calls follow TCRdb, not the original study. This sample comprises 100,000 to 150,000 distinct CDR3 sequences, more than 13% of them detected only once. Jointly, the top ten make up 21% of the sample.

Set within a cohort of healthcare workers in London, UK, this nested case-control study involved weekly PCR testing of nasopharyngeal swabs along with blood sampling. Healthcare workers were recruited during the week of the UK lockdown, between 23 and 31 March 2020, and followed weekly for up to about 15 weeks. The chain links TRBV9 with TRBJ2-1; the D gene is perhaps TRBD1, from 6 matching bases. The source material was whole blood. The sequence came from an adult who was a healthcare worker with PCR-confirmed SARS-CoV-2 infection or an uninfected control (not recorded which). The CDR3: CASSLLTGQYNEQFF. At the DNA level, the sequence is TGTGCCAGCAGCTTACTAACAGGGCAGTACAATGAGCAGTTCTTC.